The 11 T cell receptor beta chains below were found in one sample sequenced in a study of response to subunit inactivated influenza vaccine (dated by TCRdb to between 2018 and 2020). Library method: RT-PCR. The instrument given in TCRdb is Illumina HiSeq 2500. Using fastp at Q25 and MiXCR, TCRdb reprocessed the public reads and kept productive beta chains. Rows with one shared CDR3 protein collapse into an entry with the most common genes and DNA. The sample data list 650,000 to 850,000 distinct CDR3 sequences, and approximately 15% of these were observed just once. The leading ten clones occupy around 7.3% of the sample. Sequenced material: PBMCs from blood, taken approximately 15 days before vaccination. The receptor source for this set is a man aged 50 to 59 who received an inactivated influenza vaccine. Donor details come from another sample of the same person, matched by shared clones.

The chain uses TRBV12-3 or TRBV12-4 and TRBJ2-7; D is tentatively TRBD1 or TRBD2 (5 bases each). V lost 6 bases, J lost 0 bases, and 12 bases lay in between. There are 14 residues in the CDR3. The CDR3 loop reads CASSSGASSYEQYF. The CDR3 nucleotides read TGTGCCAGCAGCTCCGGGGCAAGCTCCTACGAGCAGTACTTC.

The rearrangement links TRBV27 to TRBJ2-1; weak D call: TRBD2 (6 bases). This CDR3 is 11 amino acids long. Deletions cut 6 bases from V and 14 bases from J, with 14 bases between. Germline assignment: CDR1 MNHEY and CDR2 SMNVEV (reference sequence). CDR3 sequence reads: CASRDYSVEFF. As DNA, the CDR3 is TGTGCCAGCAGGGACTATTCCGTGGAGTTCTTC.

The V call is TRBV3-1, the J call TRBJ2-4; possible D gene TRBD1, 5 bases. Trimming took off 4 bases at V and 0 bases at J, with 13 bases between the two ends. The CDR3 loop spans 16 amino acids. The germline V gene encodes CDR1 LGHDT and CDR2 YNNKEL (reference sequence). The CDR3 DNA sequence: TGTGCCAGCAGCCCTTCGGGCAGGGTAGCCAAAAACATTCAGTACTTC. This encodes CASSPSGRVAKNIQYF. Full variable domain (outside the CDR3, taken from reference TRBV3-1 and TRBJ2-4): DTAVSQTPKYLVTQMGNDKSIKCEQNLGHDTMYWYKQDSKKFLKIMFSYNNKELIINETVPNRFSPKSPDKAHLNLHINSLELGDSAVYFCASSPSGRVAKNIQYFGAGTRLSVL.

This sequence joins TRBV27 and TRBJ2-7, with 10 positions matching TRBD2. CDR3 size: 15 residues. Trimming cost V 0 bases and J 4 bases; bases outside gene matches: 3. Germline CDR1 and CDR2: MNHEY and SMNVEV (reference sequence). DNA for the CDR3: TGTGCCAGCAGTTTATCTCTAGCGGGAGCTTACGAGCAGTACTTC. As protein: CASSLSLAGAYEQYF.

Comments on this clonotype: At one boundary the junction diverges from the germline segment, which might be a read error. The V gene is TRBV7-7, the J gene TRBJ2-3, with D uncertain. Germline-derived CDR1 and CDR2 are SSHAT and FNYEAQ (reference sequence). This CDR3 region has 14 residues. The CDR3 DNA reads TGTGCTAGCAGCTTGAACAGCCACACAGATACGCAGTATTTT. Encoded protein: CASSLNSHTDTQYF.

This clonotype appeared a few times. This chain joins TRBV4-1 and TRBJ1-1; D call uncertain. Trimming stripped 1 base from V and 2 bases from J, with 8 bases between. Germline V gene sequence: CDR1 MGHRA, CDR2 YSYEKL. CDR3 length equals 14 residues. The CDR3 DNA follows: TGCGCCAGCAGCCAAGCCCCAGATAACACTGAAGCTTTCTTT. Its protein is CASSQAPDNTEAFF.

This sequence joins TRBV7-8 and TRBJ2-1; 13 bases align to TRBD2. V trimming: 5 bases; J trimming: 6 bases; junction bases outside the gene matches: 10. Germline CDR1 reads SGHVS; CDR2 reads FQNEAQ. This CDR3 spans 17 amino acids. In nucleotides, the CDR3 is TGTGCCAGCAGCCCTTCTGCCGGGACTAGCGGGATCAATGAGCAGTTCTTC. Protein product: CASSPSAGTSGINEQFF. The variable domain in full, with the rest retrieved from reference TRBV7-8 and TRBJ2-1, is GAGVSQSPRYKVAKRGQDVALRCDPISGHVSLFWYQQALGQGPEFLTYFQNEAQLDKSGLPSDRFFAERPEGSVSTLKIQRTQQEDSAVYLCASSPSAGTSGINEQFFGPGTRLTVL.

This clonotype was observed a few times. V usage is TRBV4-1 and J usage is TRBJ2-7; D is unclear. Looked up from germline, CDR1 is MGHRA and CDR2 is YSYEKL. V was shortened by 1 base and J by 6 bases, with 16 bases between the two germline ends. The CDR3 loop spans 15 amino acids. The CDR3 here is CASSQAPGSGVEQYF. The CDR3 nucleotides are TGCGCCAGCAGCCAAGCCCCAGGATCAGGAGTCGAGCAGTACTTC.

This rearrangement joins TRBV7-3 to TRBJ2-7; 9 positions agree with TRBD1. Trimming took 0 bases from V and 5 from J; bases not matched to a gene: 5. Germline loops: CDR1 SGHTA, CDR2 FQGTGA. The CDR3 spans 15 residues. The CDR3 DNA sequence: TGTGCCAGCAGCTTAACTGGACAGGGGTCTGACGAGCAGTACTTC. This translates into CASSLTGQGSDEQYF.

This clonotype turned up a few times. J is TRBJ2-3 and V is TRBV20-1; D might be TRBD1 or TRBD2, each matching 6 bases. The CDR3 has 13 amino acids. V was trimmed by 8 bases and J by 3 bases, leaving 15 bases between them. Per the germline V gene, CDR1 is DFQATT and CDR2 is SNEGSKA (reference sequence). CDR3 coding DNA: TGCAGTCCGGGGGCATATGGAACAGATACGCAGTATTTT. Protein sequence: CSPGAYGTDTQYF.

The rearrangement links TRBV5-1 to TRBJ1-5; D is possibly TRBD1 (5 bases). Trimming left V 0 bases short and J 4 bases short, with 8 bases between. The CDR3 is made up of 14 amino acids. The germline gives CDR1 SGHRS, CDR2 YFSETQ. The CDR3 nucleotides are TGCGCCAGCAGCTTGGAAGGGGTTAATCAGCCCCAGCATTTT. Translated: CASSLEGVNQPQHF.